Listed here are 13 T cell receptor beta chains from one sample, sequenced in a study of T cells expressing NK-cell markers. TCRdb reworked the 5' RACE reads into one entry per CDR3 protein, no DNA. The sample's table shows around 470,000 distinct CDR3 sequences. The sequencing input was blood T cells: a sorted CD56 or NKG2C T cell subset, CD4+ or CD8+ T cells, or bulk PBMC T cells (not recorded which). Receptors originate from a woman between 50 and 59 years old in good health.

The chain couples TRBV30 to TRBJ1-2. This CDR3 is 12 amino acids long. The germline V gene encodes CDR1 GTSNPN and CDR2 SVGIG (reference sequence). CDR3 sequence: CAWSLQSGGYTF.

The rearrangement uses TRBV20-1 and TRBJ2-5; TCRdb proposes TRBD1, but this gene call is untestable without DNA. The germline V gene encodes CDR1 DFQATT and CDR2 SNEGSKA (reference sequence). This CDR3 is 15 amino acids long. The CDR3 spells CSARDPGRGLETQYF.

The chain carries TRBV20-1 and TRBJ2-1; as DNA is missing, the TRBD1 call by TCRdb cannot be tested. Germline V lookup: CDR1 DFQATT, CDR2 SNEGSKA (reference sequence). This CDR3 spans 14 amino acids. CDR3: CSALDRAYRHEQFF.

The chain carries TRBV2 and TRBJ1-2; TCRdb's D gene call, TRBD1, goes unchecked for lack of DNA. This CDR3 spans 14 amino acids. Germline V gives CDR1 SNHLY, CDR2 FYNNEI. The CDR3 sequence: CASTGGSSFYGYTF.

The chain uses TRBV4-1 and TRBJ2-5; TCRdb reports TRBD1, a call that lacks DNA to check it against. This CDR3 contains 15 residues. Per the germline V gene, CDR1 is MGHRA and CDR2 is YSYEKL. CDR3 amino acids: CASSTPGQGGETQYF.

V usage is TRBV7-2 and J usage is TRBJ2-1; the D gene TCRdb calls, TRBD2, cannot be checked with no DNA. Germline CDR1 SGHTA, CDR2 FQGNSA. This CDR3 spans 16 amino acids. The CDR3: CASSSGLAGGLHEQFF. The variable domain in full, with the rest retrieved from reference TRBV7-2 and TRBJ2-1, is GAGVSQSPSNKVTEKGKDVELRCDPISGHTALYWYRQSLGQGLEFLIYFQGNSAPDKSGLPSDRFSAERTGGSVSTLTIQRTQQEDSAVYLCASSSGLAGGLHEQFFGPGTRLTVL.

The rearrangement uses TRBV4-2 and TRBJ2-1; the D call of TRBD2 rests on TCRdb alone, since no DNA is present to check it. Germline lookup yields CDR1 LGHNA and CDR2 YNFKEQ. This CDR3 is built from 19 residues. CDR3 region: CASSHMLSAGTSGLNEQFF.

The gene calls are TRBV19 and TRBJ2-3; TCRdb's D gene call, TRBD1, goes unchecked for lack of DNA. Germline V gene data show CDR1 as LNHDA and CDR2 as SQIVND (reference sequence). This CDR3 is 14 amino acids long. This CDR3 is CASSIGAVGDTQYF.

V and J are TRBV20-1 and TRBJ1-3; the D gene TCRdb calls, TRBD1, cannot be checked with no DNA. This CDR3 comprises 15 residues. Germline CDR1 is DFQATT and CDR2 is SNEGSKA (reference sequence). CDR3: CSARDFGGSGNTIYF.

CDR3 sequence reads: CASSFRTSGSSDTQYF. The V and J genes are TRBV6-5 and TRBJ2-3; TCRdb gives TRBD2 as the D gene, but with no DNA this cannot be confirmed. This CDR3 spans 16 amino acids. The germline CDR1 and CDR2 sequences are MNHEY and SVGAGI.

The CDR3 loop reads CASSRDGAGTQYF. J is TRBJ2-5 and V is TRBV5-1; the TRBD1 assignment by TCRdb is unverifiable without DNA. CDR1 is SGHRS and CDR2 is YFSETQ in the germline V gene. This CDR3 contains 13 residues.

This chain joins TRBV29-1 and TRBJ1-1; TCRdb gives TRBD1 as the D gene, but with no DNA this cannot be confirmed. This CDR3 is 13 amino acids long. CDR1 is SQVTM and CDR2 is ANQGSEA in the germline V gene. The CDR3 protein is CSVKQGLFAEAFF.

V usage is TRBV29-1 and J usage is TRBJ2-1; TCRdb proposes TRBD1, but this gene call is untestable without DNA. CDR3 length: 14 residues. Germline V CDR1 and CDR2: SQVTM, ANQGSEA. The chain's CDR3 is CSVASGPKADEQFF.